This record concerns one TCR beta chain sequence. The CDR3 covers 13 residues. V was clipped by 0 bases and J by 9 bases; unmatched bases: 4. Germline lookup yields CDR1 GTSNPN and CDR2 SVGIG (reference sequence). The entry originates in a study of blood T cell repertoires in COVID-19. In the original analysis: Reference gene primers were amplified, and this amplification served to estimate nucleated cell counts. Produced via immunoSEQ multiplex PCR; TCRdb's table is partial and in-frame only. For V, J and clone size, that table is used; D and trimming come from the DNA. The table records around 99,000 clones, almost 85% of them present only once.

J is TRBJ2-1 and V is TRBV30; 8 bases are shared with TRBD2. This receptor was taken from a human donor in a cohort sampled during active COVID-19. The sequencing sample was made of peripheral blood. CDR3 residues: CAWSVAGGSEQFF. CDR3 nucleotide sequence: TGTGCCTGGAGTGTGGCGGGAGGCAGTGAGCAGTTCTTC.